What follows is one T cell receptor (beta chain) and its context. In contrast to the negatively isolated CD8+ and CD4+ T cells, TEMRA cells were FACS-enriched. The data were taken from a study of CD8 T cells in Susac syndrome. Study-wide context: When blood was drawn, the patients with Susac syndrome were therapy-naive, on corticosteroids, or on intravenous immunoglobulin alone.

The CDR3 runs 13 residues. The ends lost 2 bases at V and 7 bases at J; junction bases unmatched: 4. CDR1 SGDLS and CDR2 YYNGEE come from the germline V gene. Random-hexamer reverse transcription was applied to roughly 0.5 to 1 ug RNA. MiXCR, run by TCRdb on the immunoSEQ multiplex PCR reads, gives a single entry per CDR3 protein. The sample has around 110,000 distinct CDR3 sequences, approximately 94% seen once. Sequenced sample: CD8+ T cells from PBMCs. The chain combines TRBV9 with TRBJ1-2; 8 nucleotides line up with TRBD1. The receptor's source is a human donor with Susac syndrome. The CDR3 DNA sequence: TGTGCCAGCAGCGTCGAACAGGGGGTTGGCTACACCTTC. It is translated as CASSVEQGVGYTF. Full variable domain (outside the CDR3, taken from reference TRBV9 and TRBJ1-2): DSGVTQTPKHLITATGQRVTLRCSPRSGDLSVYWYQQSLDQGLQFLIQYYNGEERAKGNILERFSAQQFPDLHSELNLSSLELGDSALYFCASSVEQGVGYTFGSGTRLTVV.